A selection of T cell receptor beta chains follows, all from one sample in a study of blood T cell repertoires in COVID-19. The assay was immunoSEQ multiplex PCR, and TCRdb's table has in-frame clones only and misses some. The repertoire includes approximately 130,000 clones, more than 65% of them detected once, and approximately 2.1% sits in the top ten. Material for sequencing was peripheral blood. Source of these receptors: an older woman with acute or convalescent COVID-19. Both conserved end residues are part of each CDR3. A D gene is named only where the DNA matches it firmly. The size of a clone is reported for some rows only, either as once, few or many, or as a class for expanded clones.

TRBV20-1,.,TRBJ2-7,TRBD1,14,CSASFEQGAYEQYF,TGCAGTGCTAGTTTCGAACAGGGGGCCTACGAGCAGTACTTC
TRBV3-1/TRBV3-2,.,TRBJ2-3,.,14,CASSQSGMTDTQYF,TGTGCCAGCAGCCAATCAGGGATGACAGATACGCAGTATTTT
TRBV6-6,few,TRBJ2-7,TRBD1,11,CASGTGGEQYF,TGTGCCAGCGGGACAGGGGGCGAGCAGTACTTC
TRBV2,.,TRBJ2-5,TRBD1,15,CASSQGTGKGETQYF,TGTGCCAGCAGTCAGGGGACAGGGAAGGGAGAGACCCAGTACTTC
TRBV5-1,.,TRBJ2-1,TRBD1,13,CASSLQGADEQFF,TGCGCCAGCAGCTTGCAGGGGGCGGATGAGCAGTTCTTC
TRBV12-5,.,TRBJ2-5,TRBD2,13,CASGLAGAETQYF,TGTGCTAGTGGTCTAGCGGGGGCTGAGACCCAGTACTTC
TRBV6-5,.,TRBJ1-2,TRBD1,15,CASSGDRAGTAGYTF,TGTGCCAGCAGCGGTGACAGGGCTGGGACGGCTGGCTACACCTTC
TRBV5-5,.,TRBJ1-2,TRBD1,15,CASSLSSGGAYGYTF,TGTGCCAGCAGCTTGTCTTCAGGGGGCGCCTATGGCTACACCTTC
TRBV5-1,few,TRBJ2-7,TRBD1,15,CASSSLQGASYEQYF,TGCGCCAGCAGCTCCCTACAGGGGGCCTCCTACGAGCAGTACTTC
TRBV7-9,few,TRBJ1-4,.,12,CASSLRDEKLFF,TGTGCCAGCAGCCTCCGAGATGAAAAACTGTTTTTT
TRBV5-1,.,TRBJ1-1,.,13,CASSFKGDTEAFF,TGCGCCAGCAGCTTCAAAGGGGACACTGAAGCTTTCTTT
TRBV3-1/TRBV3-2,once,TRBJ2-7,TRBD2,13,CASTVAGGVEQYF,TGTGCCAGCACCGTAGCGGGAGGGGTCGAGCAGTACTTC
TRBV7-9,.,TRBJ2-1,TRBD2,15,CASSLALAGVNEQFF,TGTGCCAGCAGCTTAGCACTAGCGGGAGTTAATGAGCAGTTCTTC
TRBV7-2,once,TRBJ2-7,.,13,CASTWAGPYEQYF,TGTGCCAGCACCTGGGCGGGACCCTACGAGCAGTACTTC
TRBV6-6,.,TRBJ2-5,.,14,CASSYYAGGETQYF,TGTGCCAGCAGTTACTACGCCGGCGGGGAGACCCAGTACTTC
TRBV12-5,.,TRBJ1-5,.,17,CASGLSTGGEPNQPQHF,TGTGCTAGTGGTTTGTCAACGGGGGGAGAACCTAATCAGCCCCAGCATTTT
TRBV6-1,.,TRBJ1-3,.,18,CASSESLGGVSSGNTIYF,TGTGCCAGCAGTGAAAGTTTGGGAGGGGTGAGCTCTGGAAACACCATATATTTT
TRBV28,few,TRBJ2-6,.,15,CASRPRGTGANVLTF,TGTGCCAGCAGGCCCAGGGGTACTGGGGCCAACGTCCTGACTTTC
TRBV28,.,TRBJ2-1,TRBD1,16,CASSPPTGFGHNEQFF,TGTGCCAGCAGTCCCCCGACAGGGTTCGGGCACAATGAGCAGTTCTTC
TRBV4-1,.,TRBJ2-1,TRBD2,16,CASSQDKGTSGNEQFF,TGCGCCAGCAGCCAAGATAAAGGGACTAGCGGGAATGAGCAGTTCTTC
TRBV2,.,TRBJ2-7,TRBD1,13,CASSGTGGYEQYF,TGTGCCAGCTCCGGGACAGGGGGCTACGAGCAGTACTTC
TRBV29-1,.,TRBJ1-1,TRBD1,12,CSVQTGPTEAFF,TGCAGCGTACAGACAGGGCCCACTGAAGCTTTCTTT
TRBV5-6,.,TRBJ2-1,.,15,CASSSRVAVRNEQFF,TGTGCCAGCAGCTCCCGGGTAGCGGTTAGGAATGAGCAGTTCTTC
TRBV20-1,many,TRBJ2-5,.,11,CSAEDRETQYF,TGCAGTGCGGAAGACAGGGAGACCCAGTACTTC
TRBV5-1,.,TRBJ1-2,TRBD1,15,CASSLAGTGYDGYTF,TGCGCCAGCAGCTTGGCCGGGACAGGGTACGATGGCTACACCTTC
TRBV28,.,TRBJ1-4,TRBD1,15,CASSLWAQGEEKLFF,TGTGCCAGCAGTTTATGGGCGCAGGGGGAAGAAAAACTGTTTTTT
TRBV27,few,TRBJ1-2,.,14,CASSPHGAVEGYTF,TGTGCCAGCAGTCCCCATGGGGCCGTGGAGGGCTACACCTTC
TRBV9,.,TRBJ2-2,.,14,CASSQHRNTGELFF,TGTGCCAGCAGCCAACACAGGAACACCGGGGAGCTGTTTTTT
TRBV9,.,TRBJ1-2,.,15,CASSVGFRSYSGYTF,TGTGCCAGCAGCGTAGGTTTTAGAAGTTATAGTGGCTACACCTTC
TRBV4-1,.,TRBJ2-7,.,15,CASSQVSSYYSEQYF,TGCGCCAGCAGCCAAGTTAGCAGCTACTACTCCGAGCAGTACTTC
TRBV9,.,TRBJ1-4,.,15,CASSVAAGANEKLFF,TGTGCCAGCAGCGTAGCGGCAGGCGCTAATGAAAAACTGTTTTTT
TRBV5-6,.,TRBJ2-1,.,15,CASSRDSRWGNEQFF,TGTGCCAGCAGTCGGGACTCCCGGTGGGGCAATGAGCAGTTCTTC
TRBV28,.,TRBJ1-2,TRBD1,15,CASSLMGQGIDGYTF,TGTGCCAGCAGTTTAATGGGACAGGGAATCGATGGCTACACCTTC
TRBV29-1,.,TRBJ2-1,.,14,CSVEISLTPNEQFF,TGCAGCGTTGAAATTAGCTTGACCCCTAATGAGCAGTTCTTC
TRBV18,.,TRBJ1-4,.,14,CASSPLQGNEKLFF,TGTGCCAGCTCACCATTGCAGGGGAATGAAAAACTGTTTTTT
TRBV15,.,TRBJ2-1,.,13,CATSRTGYNEQFF,TGTGCCACCAGCAGGACAGGCTACAATGAGCAGTTCTTC
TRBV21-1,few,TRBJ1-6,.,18,CASSKARQNGSYNSPLHF,TGTGCCAGCAGCAAAGCGCGACAGAATGGCTCCTATAATTCACCCCTCCACTTT
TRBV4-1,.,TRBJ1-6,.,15,CASSQDWGVGSPLHF,TGCGCCAGCAGCCAAGATTGGGGGGTGGGATCACCCCTCCACTTT
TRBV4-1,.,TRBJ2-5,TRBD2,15,CASSLGLAGQETQYF,TGCGCCAGCAGCCTGGGACTAGCGGGGCAAGAGACCCAGTACTTC
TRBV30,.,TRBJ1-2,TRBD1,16,CAWSSDRGGHPTGYTF,TGTGCCTGGAGTTCCGACAGGGGCGGTCACCCGACTGGCTACACCTTC
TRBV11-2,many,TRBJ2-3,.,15,CASSLAGFGTDTQYF,TGTGCCAGCAGCTTAGCAGGGTTCGGCACAGATACGCAGTATTTT
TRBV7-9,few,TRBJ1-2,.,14,CASSLGGTGYGYTF,TGTGCCAGCAGCTTGGGGGGAACGGGCTATGGCTACACCTTC
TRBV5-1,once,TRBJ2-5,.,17,CASSAASGQASGETQYF,TGCGCCAGCAGCGCTGCGTCGGGACAAGCATCCGGAGAGACCCAGTACTTC
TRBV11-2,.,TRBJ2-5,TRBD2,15,CASSDSGGGHGTQYF,TGTGCCAGCAGCGATAGCGGGGGGGGGCATGGGACCCAGTACTTC
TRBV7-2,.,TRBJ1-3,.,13,CASTPRGGNTIYF,TGTGCCAGCACCCCGCGGGGGGGAAACACCATATATTTT
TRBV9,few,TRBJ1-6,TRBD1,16,CASSSSGTGDNSPLHF,TGTGCCAGCAGCTCTTCCGGGACAGGGGACAATTCACCCCTCCACTTT
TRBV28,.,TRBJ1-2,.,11,CASSLTEGYTF,TGTGCCAGCAGCTTGACAGAGGGCTACACCTTC
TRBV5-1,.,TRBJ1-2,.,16,CASRRFGFGSLYGYTF,TGCGCCAGCAGGAGGTTTGGGTTTGGCAGTCTCTATGGCTACACCTTC
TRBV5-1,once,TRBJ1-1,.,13,CASSLDIRSEAFF,TGCGCCAGCAGCTTGGACATTCGGAGTGAAGCTTTCTTT
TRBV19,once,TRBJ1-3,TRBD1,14,CASQKTGGGNTIYF,TGTGCCAGTCAAAAAACAGGGGGTGGAAACACCATATATTTT
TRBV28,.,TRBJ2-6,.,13,CASSLGRANVLTF,TGTGCCAGCAGTTTGGGCAGGGCCAACGTCCTGACTTTC
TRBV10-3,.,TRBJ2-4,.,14,CAISDGAGTNIQYF,TGTGCCATCAGTGACGGGGCGGGGACAAACATTCAGTACTTC
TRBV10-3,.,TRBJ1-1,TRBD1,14,CAIRGQSAGTEAFF,TGTGCCATCAGGGGACAGTCGGCGGGGACTGAAGCTTTCTTT
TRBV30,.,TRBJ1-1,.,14,CAWKKDSLNTEAFF,TGTGCCTGGAAGAAGGACAGCTTGAACACTGAAGCTTTCTTT
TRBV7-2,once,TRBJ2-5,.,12,CASSFFRETQYF,TGTGCCAGCAGCTTTTTCCGGGAGACCCAGTACTTC
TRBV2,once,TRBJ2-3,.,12,CASKILADTQYF,TGTGCCAGCAAAATACTAGCCGATACGCAGTATTTT
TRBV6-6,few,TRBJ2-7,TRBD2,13,CASRSGRVYEQYF,TGTGCCAGCAGGAGTGGGAGGGTGTACGAGCAGTACTTC
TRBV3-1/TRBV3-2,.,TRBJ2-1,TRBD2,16,CASSQDSGGARNEQFF,TGTGCCAGCAGCCAAGATAGCGGGGGGGCGCGGAATGAGCAGTTCTTC